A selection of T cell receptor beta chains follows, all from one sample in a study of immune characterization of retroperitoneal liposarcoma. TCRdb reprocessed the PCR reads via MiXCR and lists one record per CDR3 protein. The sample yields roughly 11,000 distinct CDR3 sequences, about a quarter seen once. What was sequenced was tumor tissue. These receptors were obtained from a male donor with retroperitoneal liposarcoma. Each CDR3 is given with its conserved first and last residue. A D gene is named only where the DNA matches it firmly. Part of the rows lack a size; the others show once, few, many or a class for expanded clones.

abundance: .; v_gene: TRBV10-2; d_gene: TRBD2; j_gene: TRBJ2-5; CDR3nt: TGCGCCACAGGAGCGGGGGGAGAGACCCAGTACTTC; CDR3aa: CATGAGGETQYF
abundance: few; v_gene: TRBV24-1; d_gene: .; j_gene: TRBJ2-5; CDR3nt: TGTGCCACCAGTGATTTTGCCAGGAAGGATGAGCAGTACTTC; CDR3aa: CATSDFARKDEQYF
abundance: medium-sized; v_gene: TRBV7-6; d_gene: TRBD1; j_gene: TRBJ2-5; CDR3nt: TGTGCCAGCAGCTTACAGCCCGGGACAGGGACTACCGGGACGCAGTTGGTGCAGTACTTC; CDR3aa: CASSLQPGTGTTGTQLVQYF
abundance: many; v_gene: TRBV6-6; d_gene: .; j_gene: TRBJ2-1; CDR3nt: TGTGCCAGCAGTTACTCGATAGGTGTCGATGAGCAGTTCTTC; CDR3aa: CASSYSIGVDEQFF
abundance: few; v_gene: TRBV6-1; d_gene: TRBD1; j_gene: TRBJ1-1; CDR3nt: TGTGCCAGCAGTGAACTATCCGACAGGGTCAGTGAAGCTTTCTTT; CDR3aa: CASSELSDRVSEAFF
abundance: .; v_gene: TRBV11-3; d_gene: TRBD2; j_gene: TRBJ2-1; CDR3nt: TGTGCCAGCAGCTTTTTAGCTAGCGGGAGGGGCGATGAGCAGTTCTTC; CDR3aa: CASSFLASGRGDEQFF
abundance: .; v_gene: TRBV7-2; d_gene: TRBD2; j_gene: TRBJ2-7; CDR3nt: TGTGCCAGCAGGCCGGGACTAGCGTGGAACAATGAGCAGTACTTC; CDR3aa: CASRPGLAWNNEQYF
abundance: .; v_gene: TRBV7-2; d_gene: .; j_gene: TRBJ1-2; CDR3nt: TGTGCCAGCAGACCTCAGGTTAACTATGGCTACACCTTC; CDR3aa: CASRPQVNYGYTF
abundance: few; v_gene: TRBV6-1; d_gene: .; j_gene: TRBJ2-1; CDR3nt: TGTGCCAGCCGCTGGGGGTACAATGAGCAGTTCTTC; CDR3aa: CASRWGYNEQFF
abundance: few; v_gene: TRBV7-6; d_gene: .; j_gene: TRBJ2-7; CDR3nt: TGTGCCAGCAGCTTAGTTTCCTACAATGAGCAGTACTTC; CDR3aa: CASSLVSYNEQYF
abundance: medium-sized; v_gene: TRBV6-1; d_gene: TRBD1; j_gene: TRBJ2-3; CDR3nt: TGTGCCAGCAGTTCCGGTGACAGGGAGACGGGTTTCACAGATACGCAGTATTTT; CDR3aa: CASSSGDRETGFTDTQYF
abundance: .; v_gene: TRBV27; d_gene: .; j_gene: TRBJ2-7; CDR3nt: TGTGCCAGCAGTTTCAACACCCACAAGAACTCCTACGAGCAGTACTTC; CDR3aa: CASSFNTHKNSYEQYF
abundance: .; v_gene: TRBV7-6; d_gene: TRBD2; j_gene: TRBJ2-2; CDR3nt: TGTGCCAGCAGCCCCCTAGCGGGCAACACCGGGGAGCTGTTTTTT; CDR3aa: CASSPLAGNTGELFF
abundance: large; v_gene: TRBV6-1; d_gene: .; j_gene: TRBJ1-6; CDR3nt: TGTGCCGGAACACAGGGAGCGGGCGGGAATTCACCCCTCCACTTT; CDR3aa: CAGTQGAGGNSPLHF
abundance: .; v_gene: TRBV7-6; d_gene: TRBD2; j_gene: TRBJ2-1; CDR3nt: TGTGCCAGCAGCTTAATCAGCGGGGAGGAGACCCAGTTCTTC; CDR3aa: CASSLISGEETQFF
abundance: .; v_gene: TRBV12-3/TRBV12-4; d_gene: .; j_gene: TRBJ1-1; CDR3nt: TGTGCCAGCAGCCAAATTCAAGGGGGAAACACTGAAGCTTTCTTT; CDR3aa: CASSQIQGGNTEAFF
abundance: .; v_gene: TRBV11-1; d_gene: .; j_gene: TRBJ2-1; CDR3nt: TGTGCCAGCAGCTTCGGGCTACAGGGAAACAATGAGCAGTTCTTC; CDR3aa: CASSFGLQGNNEQFF
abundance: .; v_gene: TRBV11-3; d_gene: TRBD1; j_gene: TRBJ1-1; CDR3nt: TGTGCCAGCAGCGACAGGGGGCAAACTGAAGCTTTCTTT; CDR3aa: CASSDRGQTEAFF
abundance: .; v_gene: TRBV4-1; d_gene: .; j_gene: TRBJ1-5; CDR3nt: TGCGCCAGCAGCCAAGATATTCGGCAGCCCCAGCATTTT; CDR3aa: CASSQDIRQPQHF
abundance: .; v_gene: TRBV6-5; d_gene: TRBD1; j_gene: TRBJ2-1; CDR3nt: TGTGCCAGTTTCGGGACAGGGAAAGGTGAGCAGTTCTTC; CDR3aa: CASFGTGKGEQFF
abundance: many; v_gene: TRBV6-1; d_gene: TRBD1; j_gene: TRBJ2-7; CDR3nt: TGTGCCAGCAAAGAAGTCACAGGGGATTACGAGCAGTACTTC; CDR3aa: CASKEVTGDYEQYF
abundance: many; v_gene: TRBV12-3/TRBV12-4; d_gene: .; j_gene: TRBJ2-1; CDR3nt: TGTGCCAGCACCCTAACGGGACGGTACAATGAGCAGTTCTTC; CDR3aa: CASTLTGRYNEQFF
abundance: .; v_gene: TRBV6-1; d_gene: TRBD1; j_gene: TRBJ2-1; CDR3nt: TGTGCCAGCAGTCTACAGGGGCGCGACGATGAGCAGTTCTTC; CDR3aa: CASSLQGRDDEQFF
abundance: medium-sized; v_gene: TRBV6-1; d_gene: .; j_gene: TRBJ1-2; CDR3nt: TGTGCCAGCAGCGCGATCGTGTATGGCTACACCTTC; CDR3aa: CASSAIVYGYTF
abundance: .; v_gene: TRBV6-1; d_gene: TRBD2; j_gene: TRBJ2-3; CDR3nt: TGTGCCAGCAGTCCGCTAGCGGGGAGTAAACCACACACAGATACGCAGTATTTT; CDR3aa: CASSPLAGSKPHTDTQYF
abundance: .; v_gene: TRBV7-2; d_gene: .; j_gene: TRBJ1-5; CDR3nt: TGTGCCAGCAGCTTAGACAACAATCAGCCCCAGCATTTT; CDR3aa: CASSLDNNQPQHF
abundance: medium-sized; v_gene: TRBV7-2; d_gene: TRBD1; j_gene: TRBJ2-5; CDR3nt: TGTGCCAGCAGCTTAGATACAGGGGGGTACAATGAGCAGTACTTC; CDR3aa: CASSLDTGGYNEQYF
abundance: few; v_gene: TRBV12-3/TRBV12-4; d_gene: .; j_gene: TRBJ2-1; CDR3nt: TGTGCCAGCAGCGTGGGAGATTGGGAGACCCAGTTCTTC; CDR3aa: CASSVGDWETQFF
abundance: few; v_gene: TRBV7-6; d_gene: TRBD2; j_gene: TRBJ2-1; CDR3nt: TGTGCCAGCAGTCCTAGCGGGAGTGGCAATGAGCAGTTCTTC; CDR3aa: CASSPSGSGNEQFF
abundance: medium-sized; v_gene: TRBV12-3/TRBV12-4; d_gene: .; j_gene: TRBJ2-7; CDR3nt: TGTGCCAGCAGTTTCCACTACGAGCAGTACTTC; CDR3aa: CASSFHYEQYF
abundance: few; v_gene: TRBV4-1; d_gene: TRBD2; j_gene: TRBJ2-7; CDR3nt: TGTGCCAGCAGCAGGGGACTAGCGGACAGCTCCTACGAGCAGTACTTC; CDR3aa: CASSRGLADSSYEQYF
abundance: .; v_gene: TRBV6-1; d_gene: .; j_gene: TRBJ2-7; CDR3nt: TGTGCCAGCACCCTGTTCTCCTACGAGCAGTACTTC; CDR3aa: CASTLFSYEQYF